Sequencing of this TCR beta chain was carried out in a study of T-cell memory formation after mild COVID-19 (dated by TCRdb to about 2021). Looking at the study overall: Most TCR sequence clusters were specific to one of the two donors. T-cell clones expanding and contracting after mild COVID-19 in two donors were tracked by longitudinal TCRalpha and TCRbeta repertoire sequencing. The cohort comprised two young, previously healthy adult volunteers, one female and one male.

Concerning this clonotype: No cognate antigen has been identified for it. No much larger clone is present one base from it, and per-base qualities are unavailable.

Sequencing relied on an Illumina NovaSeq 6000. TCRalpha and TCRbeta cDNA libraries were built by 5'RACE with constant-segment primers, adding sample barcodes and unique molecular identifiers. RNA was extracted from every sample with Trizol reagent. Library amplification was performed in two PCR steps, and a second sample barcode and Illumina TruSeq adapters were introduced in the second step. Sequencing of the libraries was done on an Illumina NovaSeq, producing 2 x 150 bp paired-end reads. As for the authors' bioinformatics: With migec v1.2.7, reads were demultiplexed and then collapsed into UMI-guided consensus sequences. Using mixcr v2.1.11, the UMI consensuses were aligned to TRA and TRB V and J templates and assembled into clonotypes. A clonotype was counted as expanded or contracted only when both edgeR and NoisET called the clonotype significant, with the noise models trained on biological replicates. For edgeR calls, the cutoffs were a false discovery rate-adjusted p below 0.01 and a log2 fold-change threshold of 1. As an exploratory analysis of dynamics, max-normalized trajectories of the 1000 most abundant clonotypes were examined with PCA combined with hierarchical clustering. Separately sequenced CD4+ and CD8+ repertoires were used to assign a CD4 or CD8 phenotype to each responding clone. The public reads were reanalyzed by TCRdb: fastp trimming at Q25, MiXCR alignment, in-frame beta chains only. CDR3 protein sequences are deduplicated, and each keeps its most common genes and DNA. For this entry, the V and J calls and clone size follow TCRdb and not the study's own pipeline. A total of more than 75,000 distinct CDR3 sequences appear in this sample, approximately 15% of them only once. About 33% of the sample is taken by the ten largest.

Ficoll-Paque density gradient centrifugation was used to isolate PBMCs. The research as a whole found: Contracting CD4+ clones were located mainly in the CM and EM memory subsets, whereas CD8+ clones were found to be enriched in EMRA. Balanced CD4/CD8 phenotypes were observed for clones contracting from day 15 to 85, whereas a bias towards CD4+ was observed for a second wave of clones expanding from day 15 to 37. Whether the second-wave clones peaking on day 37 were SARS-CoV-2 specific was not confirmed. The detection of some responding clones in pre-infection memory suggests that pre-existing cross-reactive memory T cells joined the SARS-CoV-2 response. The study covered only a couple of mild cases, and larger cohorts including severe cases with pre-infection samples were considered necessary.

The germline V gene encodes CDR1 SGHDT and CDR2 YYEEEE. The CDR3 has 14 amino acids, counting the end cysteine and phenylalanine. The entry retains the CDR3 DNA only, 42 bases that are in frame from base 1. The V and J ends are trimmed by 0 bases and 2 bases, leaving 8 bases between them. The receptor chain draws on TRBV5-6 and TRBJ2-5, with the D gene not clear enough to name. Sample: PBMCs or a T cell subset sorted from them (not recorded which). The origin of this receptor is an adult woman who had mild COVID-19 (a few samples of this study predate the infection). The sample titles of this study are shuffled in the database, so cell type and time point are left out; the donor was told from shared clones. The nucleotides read TGTGCCAGCAGCTTGGACAGCCAACAAGAGACCCAGTACTTC. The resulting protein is CASSLDSQQETQYF.